In this sample, the clone carrying this T cell receptor (beta chain) turned up a few times. TCRdb analysed the 5' RACE reads with MiXCR anew, one entry per CDR3 protein. The sample has under 1 million distinct CDR3 sequences; roughly an eighth are singletons. These data come from a study of identical twins. This CDR3 region has 15 residues. Trimming shortened V by 7 bases and J by 2 bases, and 17 bases separated the two germline ends. This same sample was also part of a study on yellow fever vaccine responses in identical twins.

The clonotype was recovered from a woman under 30 in good health. Source material: PBMCs. V and J are TRBV12-3 or TRBV12-4 and TRBJ2-5, with no clear D. The CDR3 DNA follows: TGTGCCAGCATAGGGTCCCGGTTAGGTCAAGAGACCCAGTACTTC. Its protein is CASIGSRLGQETQYF.